The 2 T cell receptor beta chains below were found in one sample sequenced in a study of naive and memory T cell subsets. An equimolar mix of two oligonucleotides served as the beta constant-region primer for TRBC1 and TRBC2. Ligated cDNA was amplified by four rounds of PCR with nested alpha and beta constant-region primers and SP2. MiXCR, applied by TCRdb to the UMI-ligation and nested PCR reads, yields one record per CDR3 protein. The repertoire holds some 3,000 distinct CDR3 sequences, with about 5.2% as singletons. The source material was CD4+ TEMRA cells from blood. Subset of the sample: effector memory re-expressing CD45RA, CD45RA+ CD27-. The receptors stem from a human donor in good health.

This clonotype was recorded a few times. This sequence joins TRBV5-1 and TRBJ2-7; 7 bases line up with TRBD2. Germline V CDR1 and CDR2: SGHRS, YFSETQ. The CDR3 spans 15 residues. J lost 0 bases, V lost 3 bases, and 6 bases had no gene match. CDR3 loop: CASSSEAGSSYEQYF. The CDR3 nucleotides are TGCGCCAGCAGCTCCGAAGCGGGGAGCTCCTACGAGCAGTACTTC.

DNA of the CDR3: TGTGCCAGCAGCTTCGACGGGGCCACTGAAGCTTTCTTT. This sequence encodes CASSFDGATEAFF. The J gene is TRBJ1-1, the V gene TRBV9, with D possibly being TRBD1 (5 bases). Trimming left V 4 bases short and J 4 bases short, with 11 bases between. Per germline, CDR1 SGDLS and CDR2 YYNGEE. The CDR3 is 13 residues long.